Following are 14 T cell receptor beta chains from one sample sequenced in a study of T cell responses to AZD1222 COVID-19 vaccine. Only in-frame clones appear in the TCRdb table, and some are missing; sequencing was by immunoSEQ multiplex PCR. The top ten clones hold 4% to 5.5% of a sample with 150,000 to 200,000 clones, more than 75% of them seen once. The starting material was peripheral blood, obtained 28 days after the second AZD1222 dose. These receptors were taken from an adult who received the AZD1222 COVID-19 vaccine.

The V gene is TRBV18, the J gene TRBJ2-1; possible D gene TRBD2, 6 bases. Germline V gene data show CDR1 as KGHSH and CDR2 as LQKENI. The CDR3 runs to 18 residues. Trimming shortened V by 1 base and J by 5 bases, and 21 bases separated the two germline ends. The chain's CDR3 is CASSPRERAGTPDNEQFF. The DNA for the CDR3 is TGTGCCAGCTCACCACGGGAGCGGGCCGGAACACCGGACAATGAGCAGTTCTTC. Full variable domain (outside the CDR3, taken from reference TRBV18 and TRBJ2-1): NAGVMQNPRHLVRRRGQEARLRCSPMKGHSHVYWYRQLPEEGLKFMVYLQKENIIDESGMPKERFSAEFPKEGPSILRIQQVVRGDSAAYFCASSPRERAGTPDNEQFFGPGTRLTVL.

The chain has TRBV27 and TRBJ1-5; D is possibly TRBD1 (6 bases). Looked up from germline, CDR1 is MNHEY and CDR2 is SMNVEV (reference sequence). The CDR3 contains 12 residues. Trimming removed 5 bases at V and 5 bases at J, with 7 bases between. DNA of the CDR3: TGTGCCAGCAGTACAGGGCATCAGCCCCAGCATTTT. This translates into CASSTGHQPQHF.

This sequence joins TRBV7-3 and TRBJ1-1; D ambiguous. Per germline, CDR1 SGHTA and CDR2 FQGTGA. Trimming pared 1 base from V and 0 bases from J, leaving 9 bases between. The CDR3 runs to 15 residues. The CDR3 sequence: CASSLIQVVNTEAFF. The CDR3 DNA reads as TGTGCCAGCAGCTTAATTCAGGTAGTGAACACTGAAGCTTTCTTT.

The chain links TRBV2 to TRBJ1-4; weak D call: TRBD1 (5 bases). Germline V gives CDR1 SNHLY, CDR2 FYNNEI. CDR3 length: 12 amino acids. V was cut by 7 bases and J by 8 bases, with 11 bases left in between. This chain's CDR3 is CASTRADEKLFF. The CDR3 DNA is TGTGCCAGCACCAGGGCAGACGAAAAACTGTTTTTT.

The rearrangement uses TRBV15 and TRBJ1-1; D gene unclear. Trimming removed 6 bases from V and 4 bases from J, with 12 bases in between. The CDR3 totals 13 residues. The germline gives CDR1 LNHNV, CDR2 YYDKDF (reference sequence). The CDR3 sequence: CATRGWGSTEAFF. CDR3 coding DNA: TGTGCCACCAGGGGTTGGGGAAGCACTGAAGCTTTCTTT.

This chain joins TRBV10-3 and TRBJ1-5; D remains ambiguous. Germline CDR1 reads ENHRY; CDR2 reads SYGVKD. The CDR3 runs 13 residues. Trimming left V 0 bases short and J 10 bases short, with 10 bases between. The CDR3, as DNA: TGTGCCATCAGTGAGTCGAACGGGGTCCCCCAGCATTTT. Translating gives CAISESNGVPQHF.

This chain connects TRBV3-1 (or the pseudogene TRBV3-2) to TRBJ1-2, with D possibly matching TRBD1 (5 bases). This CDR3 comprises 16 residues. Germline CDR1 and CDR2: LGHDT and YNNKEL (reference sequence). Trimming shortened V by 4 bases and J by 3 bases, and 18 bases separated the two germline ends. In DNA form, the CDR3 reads TGTGCCAGCAGCCGCGCCCAGGGTACCGGGTACTATGGCTACACCTTC. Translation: CASSRAQGTGYYGYTF.

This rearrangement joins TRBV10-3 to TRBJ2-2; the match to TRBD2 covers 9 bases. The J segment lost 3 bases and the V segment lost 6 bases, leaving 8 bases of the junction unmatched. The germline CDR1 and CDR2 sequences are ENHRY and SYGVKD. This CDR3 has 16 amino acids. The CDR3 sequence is CAIRAYSGGYTGELFF. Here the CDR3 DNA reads TGTGCCATCAGGGCCTATAGCGGGGGTTACACCGGGGAGCTGTTTTTT.

The CDR3 is CASSFSTGLPYF. Written as DNA, the CDR3 is TGTGCCAGCAGTTTCTCGACAGGGCTGCCGTATTTT. The gene calls are TRBV12-3 or TRBV12-4 and TRBJ2-3, with 7 bases fitting TRBD1. V trimming: 3 bases; J trimming: 14 bases; junction bases outside the gene matches: 8. This CDR3 is 12 amino acids long.

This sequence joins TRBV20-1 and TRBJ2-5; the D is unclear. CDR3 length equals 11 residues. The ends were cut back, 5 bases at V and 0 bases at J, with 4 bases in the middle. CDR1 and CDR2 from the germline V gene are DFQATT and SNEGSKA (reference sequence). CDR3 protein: CSAYNQETQYF. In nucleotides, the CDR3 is TGCAGTGCTTACAACCAAGAGACCCAGTACTTC.

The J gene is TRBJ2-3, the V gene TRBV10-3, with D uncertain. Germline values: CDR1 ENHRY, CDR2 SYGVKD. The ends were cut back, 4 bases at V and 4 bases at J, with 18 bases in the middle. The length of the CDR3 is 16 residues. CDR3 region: CAISALGSPESDTQYF. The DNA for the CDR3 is TGTGCCATCAGTGCTTTAGGCTCCCCCGAGTCAGATACGCAGTATTTT.

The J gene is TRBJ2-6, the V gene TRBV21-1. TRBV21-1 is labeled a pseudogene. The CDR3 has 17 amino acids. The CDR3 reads CASSKGRGHSGANVLTF. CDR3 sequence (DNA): TGTGCCAGCAGCAAAGGACGGGGGCACTCTGGGGCCAACGTCCTGACTTTC.

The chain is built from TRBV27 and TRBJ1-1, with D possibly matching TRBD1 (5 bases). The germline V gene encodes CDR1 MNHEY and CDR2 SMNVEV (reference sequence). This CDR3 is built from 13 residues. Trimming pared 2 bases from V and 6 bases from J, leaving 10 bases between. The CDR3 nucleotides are TGTGCCAGCAGTTTAGGAGGGGCCGCTGAAGCTTTCTTT. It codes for CASSLGGAAEAFF.

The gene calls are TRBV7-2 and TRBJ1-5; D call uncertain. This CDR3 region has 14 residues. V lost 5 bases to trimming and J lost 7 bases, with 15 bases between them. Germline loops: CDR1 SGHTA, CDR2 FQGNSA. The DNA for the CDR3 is TGTGCCAGCAGCGTAGTTCAGGACGGGCAGCCCCAGCATTTT. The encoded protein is CASSVVQDGQPQHF.